The rows below give T cell receptor beta chains drawn from one sample of a study of shared clonotypes between healthy human individuals. Assay used: immunoSEQ multiplex PCR; TCRdb lists only in-frame clones, some missing. The profile covers about 2.4 million clones, with about 92% appearing a single time and roughly 0.15% taken by the ten largest. The sequencing input was naive CD4+ T cells sorted from blood. The receptors here all came from a man younger than 35 in good health. Both conserved end residues are trimmed from each CDR3. Each record gives: V gene, J gene, CDR3 protein.

TRBV5-5	TRBJ2-5	ASSPRGENQETQY
TRBV6-4	TRBJ2-3	ASSDSVADTQY
TRBV30	TRBJ2-2	AWRLESGQGADTGELF
TRBV19	TRBJ1-2	ASRVLGGETNYGYT
TRBV10-3	TRBJ1-1	AISEKGPIGTEAF
TRBV9	TRBJ1-2	ASSVEFGGYGYT
TRBV4-1	TRBJ2-3	ASSLGIASGSADTQY
TRBV30	TRBJ2-7	AWDTPGRTTTYEQY
TRBV7-9	TRBJ1-2	ASSLVGEGNYT
TRBV28	TRBJ2-5	ACRGGGLETQY
TRBV7-2	TRBJ1-4	ASSLERLSRKPTNEKLF
TRBV4-1	TRBJ2-1	ASSQAGLGSNEQF
TRBV9	TRBJ2-1	ASSSSGSSYNEQF
TRBV10-3	TRBJ2-1	AIGGWGSSYNEQF
TRBV4-3	TRBJ1-2	ASSPRQGNYGYT
TRBV7-2	TRBJ2-2	ASSFRLAGGTGELF
TRBV18	TRBJ2-7	ASSEKGGFGSYEQY
TRBV27	TRBJ1-2	ASRKGRNYGYT
TRBV2	TRBJ2-3	ASSEGAGDTQY
TRBV5-6	TRBJ2-2	ASSFRFTGELF
TRBV5-1	TRBJ2-2	ASSLGQGPNTGELF
TRBV18	TRBJ2-5	ASSQKTGVQETQY
TRBV7-6	TRBJ2-5	ASSSGGQAQY
TRBV18	TRBJ2-7	ASSPGTGEAEG
TRBV4-1	TRBJ1-1	ASSQPGTRTEAF
TRBV4-1	TRBJ2-3	ASSQGLLRTDTQY
TRBV6-6	TRBJ1-2	ASSYSDRKYGYT
TRBV5-1	TRBJ1-6	ASSLADRDDSPLH
TRBV5-8	TRBJ2-2	ASSLRVGLAGATGELF
TRBV7-9	TRBJ2-1	ASSFLGLAGSYNEQF
TRBV7-3	TRBJ2-2	ASSPPGLAGSTGELF
TRBV5-1	TRBJ1-1	ASSLGGHTEAF
TRBV5-1	TRBJ2-5	ASSLSSGGRETQY
TRBV6-1	TRBJ1-2	ATHAGFGYT
TRBV30	TRBJ1-4	AWRSNGNEKLF
TRBV28	TRBJ1-1	ASISGTGAF
TRBV30	TRBJ2-1	AWSVYLTSGGSYNEQF
TRBV30	TRBJ2-2	AWSRGQGGTGELF
TRBV11-2	TRBJ2-1	ASSLVGLSYVF
TRBV21-1	TRBJ2-1	ASLFDNALGSYNEQF
TRBV9	TRBJ2-7	ASSLGTSGVREQY
TRBV18	TRBJ2-1	ASSPGGGALNEQF
TRBV29-1	TRBJ1-1	SVKTVPNTEAF
TRBV7-2	TRBJ1-6	ASSLDTRFGSPLH
TRBV4-3	TRBJ2-3	ASSQDAGGPTDTQY
TRBV4-3	TRBJ2-5	ASSQDLGAGQETQY
TRBV30	TRBJ1-1	AWAPGGLYTEAF
TRBV5-1	TRBJ2-7	ASSLEGAGDQY
TRBV10-3	TRBJ2-3	AISEGLSSTDTQY
TRBV10-3	TRBJ1-5	AISEQGNQPQH